This T cell receptor (beta chain) was captured by sequencing in a study of cytomegalovirus exposure and HLA in healthy donors. The wider study: Out of 170 million or so T cells, an earlier analysis found some 110 million unique TCR beta sequences in total.

The study, taken as a whole, reports: It was only CMV serostatus that was available as immune exposure information. Later findings reportedly placed an Asian-associated ancestry cluster below the roughly 700-donor mean for N-insertions.

Sampled while nominally healthy, donors likely had unrecorded immune exposures. A note on this clone: Its antigen is not identified.

The PCR contained 60 Vbeta and 13 Jbeta primers. Produced via immunoSEQ multiplex PCR; TCRdb's table is partial and in-frame only. This table lists some 180,000 clones. V gave up 2 bases and J gave up 6 bases; unmatched junction bases: 6. The germline V gene has CDR1 SEHNR and CDR2 FQNEAQ (reference sequence). The CDR3 runs to 15 residues. The chain employs TRBV7-9 and TRBJ2-2; TRBD2 matches at 7 bases. Sequencing was carried out using PBMCs. This receptor was identified in a man aged 25 to 40 in good health and CMV-seronegative. This chain's CDR3 is CASSLWAGVPGELFF. For the CDR3, the DNA is TGTGCCAGCAGCTTATGGGCGGGAGTCCCCGGGGAGCTGTTTTTT.